This T cell receptor beta chain was captured in a study of identifying expanded T cells in peripheral blood. The protocol was immunoSEQ multiplex PCR, while the TCRdb copy is restricted to in-frame clones and leaves out a portion. The table lists some 78,000 clones, roughly 84% of them singletons. The CDR3 loop spans 13 amino acids. The V gene lost 3 bases and the J gene lost 2 bases, with 7 bases spanning the gap. Germline assignment: CDR1 SEHNR and CDR2 FQNEAQ (reference sequence). The source material was blood. The sequence came from a person aged 18 to 75 in good health. The V call is TRBV7-9, the J call TRBJ1-2; no firm D call. CDR3 sequence reads: CASSFAGNYGYTF. The CDR3 coding sequence is TGTGCCAGCAGCTTCGCCGGCAACTATGGCTACACCTTC.